This T cell receptor beta chain is from a study of OX40 agonist ivuxolimab in advanced cancers. Regarding the study as a whole: Among some nonresponders, normalized T-cell clonal expansion was also low. Expanded peripheral T cell antigen specificity was not determined. Clonal expansion among partial responders at 0.1-3.0 mg/kg ranked near the lowest.

V was clipped by 3 bases and J by 2 bases, with 11 bases between them. Per germline, CDR1 SGDLS and CDR2 YYNGEE. The CDR3 is 14 residues long. Concerning this clone: Its specificity is not known.

TCRdb keeps only in-frame clones here, not all; method: immunoSEQ multiplex PCR. Among some 70,000 clones listed, approximately 89% were seen once. The source is an adult with an advanced solid tumor such as melanoma, head and neck, liver or kidney cancer. Here the sequenced sample was CD4+ or CD8+ T cells sorted from blood, taken in a trial of the OX40 agonist ivuxolimab. The chain links TRBV9 to TRBJ2-5; maybe TRBD1 (5 bases). CDR3 protein: CASSGVGAQETQYF. CDR3 nucleotide sequence: TGTGCCAGCAGCGGTGTTGGGGCTCAAGAGACCCAGTACTTC.